These T cell receptor beta chains were read from a single sample in a study of low-dose radiotherapy and immunotherapy resistance in tumors. TCRdb recomputed calls from the reads with MiXCR, one row per CDR3 protein. The sample lists 95,000 to 100,000 distinct CDR3 sequences, around 21% occurring once. Material: PBMCs, obtained after low-dose radiotherapy plus immunotherapy. These receptors were collected from a male donor with prostate cancer. CDR3s leave out the opening cysteine and the closing phenylalanine or tryptophan. The D gene is left open where the match is weak.

D: .; V: TRBV5-3; CDR3: ASSLRAGSSYEQY
D: .; V: TRBV19; CDR3: ASSIEGLAYNEQF
D: .; V: TRBV2; CDR3: ASKTDLSYNSPLH
D: .; V: TRBV6-6; CDR3: ASSSTPRGDIQY
D: .; V: TRBV6-4; CDR3: ASSELWGALSGYT
D: .; V: TRBV7-3; CDR3: ASSLTGGQETQY
D: TRBD1; V: TRBV6-2/TRBV6-3; CDR3: ASSPRPTGEKYEQY
D: .; V: TRBV2; CDR3: ASSEAVGGETQY
D: .; V: TRBV6-8; CDR3: ASTRGGLADSPLH
D: .; V: TRBV7-9; CDR3: ASSLVPGELF
D: .; V: TRBV30; CDR3: AWSMNLYEQY
D: .; V: TRBV30; CDR3: AWRGGANYEQY
D: TRBD1; V: TRBV5-6; CDR3: ASSGQAGGNTEAF
D: TRBD1; V: TRBV5-1; CDR3: ASSSTGGAGQPQH
D: .; V: TRBV5-1; CDR3: ASSPSTSGVWASH
D: .; V: TRBV29-1; CDR3: SVLEPVAYNEQF
D: TRBD2; V: TRBV6-1; CDR3: ASAGTNRADTQY
D: .; V: TRBV27; CDR3: ASMGPNEKLF
D: .; V: TRBV7-9; CDR3: ASSFRAEGGEKLF
D: .; V: TRBV4-2; CDR3: ASSPNPPSQGEQF
D: .; V: TRBV7-2; CDR3: ASSLTPGDNYEQY
D: .; V: TRBV19; CDR3: ASIGGFNQPQH
D: TRBD1; V: TRBV6-5; CDR3: ATSGQGGNTIY
D: TRBD1; V: TRBV6-4; CDR3: ASRNTGDSPLH
D: TRBD1; V: TRBV7-9; CDR3: ASSDRDREDSPLH
D: TRBD1; V: TRBV5-6; CDR3: ASCWGTGEMGWNIQY
D: .; V: TRBV12-3/TRBV12-4; CDR3: ASSYSTYGYT
D: TRBD1; V: TRBV5-4; CDR3: ASRPDRGSNTEAF
D: .; V: TRBV18; CDR3: ASSPGDWSEETQY
D: TRBD1; V: TRBV3-1; CDR3: ASSHPRDRGREKLF
D: .; V: TRBV18; CDR3: ASSPRGGAYNEQF
D: .; V: TRBV5-4; CDR3: ASAVGGHEQF
D: .; V: TRBV12-3/TRBV12-4; CDR3: ASSPRDRGGQNIQY
D: .; V: TRBV20-1; CDR3: SAIRQGIEQF
D: .; V: TRBV7-8; CDR3: ASSLRREGEQY
D: .; V: TRBV5-5; CDR3: ASSLEGGPRGEKLF
D: TRBD2; V: TRBV3-1; CDR3: ASSQRLGGAGGEQF
D: .; V: TRBV6-5; CDR3: ASSYGPRVVDPKNIQY
D: .; V: TRBV4-1; CDR3: ASSLGGTVNEKLF
D: .; V: TRBV7-8; CDR3: ASSPTWQGYEQY
D: TRBD1; V: TRBV29-1; CDR3: SVGEDRARPQH
D: TRBD2; V: TRBV20-1; CDR3: SASGTSGYNEQF
D: .; V: TRBV27; CDR3: ASSPGLGYEQY
D: .; V: TRBV23-1; CDR3: ASTVRNGSQPQH
D: TRBD2; V: TRBV7-2; CDR3: ASSSHPTGGSYNEQF
D: .; V: TRBV18; CDR3: ASSPSSDYYEQY
D: .; V: TRBV28; CDR3: ASSVSGIEQY
D: .; V: TRBV4-1; CDR3: ASSQDAQYGYT
D: .; V: TRBV2; CDR3: ASSGLGDTQY
D: .; V: TRBV5-1; CDR3: ASSFGGASYEQY